What follows are 3 T cell receptor beta chains derived from one specimen sequenced in a study of shared clonotypes between healthy human individuals. CD45RO-negative cells were positively selected for CCR7, leaving out terminally differentiated effector memory CD45RA+ cells. The protocol was immunoSEQ multiplex PCR, while the TCRdb copy is restricted to in-frame clones and leaves out a portion. The sample records around 2,000,000 clones, 90% to 95% being singletons. Sequenced material: naive CD8+ T cells from PBMCs. The origin of the receptors is a man between 18 and 35 years old in good health. Some clones in this sample may be carry-over from other donors' samples.

The rearrangement uses TRBV28 and TRBJ1-1; D unclear. Trimming pared 5 bases from V and 0 bases from J, leaving 16 bases between. The CDR3 spans 16 residues. Germline loops: CDR1 MDHEN, CDR2 SYDVKM. CDR3: CASSRSLRVMNTEAFF. As DNA, the CDR3 is TGTGCCAGCAGTCGCTCCCTTCGGGTTATGAACACTGAAGCTTTCTTT.

The chain recombines TRBV11-2 with TRBJ2-2; 11 positions agree with TRBD2. V was pared by 3 bases and J by 0 bases, with 6 bases of the junction left unmatched. CDR3 length: 18 amino acids. The germline V gene has CDR1 SGHAT and CDR2 FQNNGV. The DNA of the CDR3 is TGTGCCAGCAGCTTGCGACTAGCGGGACCCGCGAACACCGGGGAGCTGTTTTTT. Its translation is CASSLRLAGPANTGELFF.

V gene TRBV15 combines with J gene TRBJ1-1, with D unclear. V was trimmed by 0 bases and J by 2 bases, leaving 10 bases between them. The CDR3 consists of 15 residues. Germline values: CDR1 LNHNV, CDR2 YYDKDF (reference sequence). In nucleotides, the CDR3 is TGTGCCACCAGCAGAGATGAACAGACTAACACTGAAGCTTTCTTT. It yields the protein CATSRDEQTNTEAFF.